A selection of T cell receptor beta chains follows, all from one sample in a study of blood T cell repertoires in COVID-19. This table comes from immunoSEQ multiplex PCR, and its TCRdb copy is limited to in-frame clones, with some not included. The data show roughly 280,000 clones, 80% to 90% seen once. What was sequenced was peripheral blood. Source of these receptors: a woman in her 70s with acute or convalescent COVID-19. Each CDR3 is given with its conserved first and last residue. The D gene is left open where the match is weak. Rows may omit the clone size; those that give it use once, few, many or a size class.

CASSDHSGGRYEQYF,TGTGCCAGCAGCGACCATAGCGGGGGGCGATACGAGCAGTACTTC,NA,TRBV4-2,TRBJ2-7,TRBD2
CASSRQGGETQYF,TGTGCCAGCAGCCGACAGGGGGGGGAGACCCAGTACTTC,few,TRBV3-1/TRBV3-2,TRBJ2-5,TRBD1
CASSPAGGFLDGYTF,TGTGCCAGCAGCCCTGCAGGGGGTTTTTTAGATGGCTACACCTTC,NA,TRBV3-1/TRBV3-2,TRBJ1-2,TRBD1
CASSLTTTEAFF,TGTGCCAGCAGCTTAACGACTACTGAAGCTTTCTTT,NA,TRBV7-8,TRBJ1-1,NA
CASSLGQGAANTEAFF,TGTGCCAGCAGCTTGGGACAGGGGGCCGCGAACACTGAAGCTTTCTTT,few,TRBV5-6,TRBJ1-1,TRBD1
CASSKLQWLGADYGYTF,TGTGCCAGCAGCAAACTTCAATGGCTGGGGGCGGACTATGGCTACACCTTC,NA,TRBV21-1,TRBJ1-2,NA
CASSYREQGQAFF,TGTGCCAGCAGTTATCGGGAGCAGGGTCAAGCTTTCTTT,NA,TRBV7-9,TRBJ1-1,NA
CASSGRDSLYQPQHF,TGCGCCAGCAGCGGCCGGGACAGCCTATATCAGCCCCAGCATTTT,NA,TRBV5-1,TRBJ1-5,TRBD1
CAWGSLSYGYTF,TGTGCCTGGGGAAGCCTGTCCTATGGCTACACCTTC,NA,TRBV30,TRBJ1-2,NA
CASSFGTGLEETQYF,TGTGCCAGCAGCTTCGGGACAGGACTTGAAGAGACCCAGTACTTC,NA,TRBV7-9,TRBJ2-5,TRBD1
CASSIKGDSNQPQHF,TGTGCCAGTAGTATCAAAGGGGATAGCAATCAGCCCCAGCATTTT,NA,TRBV19,TRBJ1-5,NA
CASSTPQGQNNEQFF,TGTGCCAGCAGCACCCCGCAGGGACAGAACAATGAGCAGTTCTTC,NA,TRBV5-4,TRBJ2-1,TRBD1
CASSPRTGFSQETQYF,TGCGCCAGCAGCCCCCGGACAGGGTTCAGCCAAGAGACCCAGTACTTC,once,TRBV5-1,TRBJ2-5,TRBD1
CAISMGQGYEQYF,TGTGCCATCAGCATGGGACAGGGCTACGAGCAGTACTTC,NA,TRBV10-3,TRBJ2-7,TRBD1
CASTPDWSSYNEQFF,TGTGCCAGCACCCCCGACTGGAGCTCCTACAATGAGCAGTTCTTC,NA,TRBV2,TRBJ2-1,NA
CASSPDDSGEEKLFF,TGTGCCAGCTCACCAGATGATAGCGGGGAAGAAAAACTGTTTTTT,NA,TRBV18,TRBJ1-4,NA
CASSLDPGGQKKLFF,TGTGCCAGCAGCTTGGACCCAGGGGGGCAGAAAAAACTGTTTTTT,NA,TRBV5-4,TRBJ1-4,TRBD1
CASSLVGSGANVLTF,TGTGCCAGCTCGCTAGTTGGGTCTGGGGCCAACGTCCTGACTTTC,NA,TRBV18,TRBJ2-6,NA
CASRGAGTSGNEQFF,TGTGCCAGTAGAGGCGCGGGGACTAGCGGTAATGAGCAGTTCTTC,NA,TRBV19,TRBJ2-1,TRBD2
CAWSKGEGRPYNEQFF,TGTGCCTGGAGTAAAGGGGAGGGCAGACCCTACAATGAGCAGTTCTTC,NA,TRBV30,TRBJ2-1,TRBD2
CATSAEATYGYTF,TGTGCCACCTCGGCGGAGGCCACCTATGGCTACACCTTC,NA,TRBV2,TRBJ1-2,NA
CASSDSGLAGTQYF,TGTGCCAGCAGTGACTCCGGACTAGCGGGTACGCAGTATTTT,NA,TRBV6-5,TRBJ2-3,TRBD2
CASCSRTGQETQYF,TGTGCCAGCTGTTCCCGGACAGGGCAAGAGACCCAGTACTTC,NA,TRBV6-5,TRBJ2-5,TRBD1
CASSLGQRAFF,TGTGCCAGCAGTTTGGGGCAGCGAGCTTTCTTT,NA,TRBV12-3/TRBV12-4,TRBJ1-1,NA
CASSSYWTSGGRTDTQYF,TGTGCCAGCAGCTCCTACTGGACTAGCGGGGGGCGCACAGATACGCAGTATTTT,NA,TRBV11-2,TRBJ2-3,TRBD2
CSASGGRPGYTF,TGCAGTGCTAGTGGCGGGAGGCCCGGCTACACCTTC,NA,TRBV20-1,TRBJ1-2,NA
CAISDTSGVNEQFF,TGTGCCATCAGTGATACCAGCGGGGTGAATGAGCAGTTCTTC,NA,TRBV10-3,TRBJ2-1,TRBD2
CASSSGVNTGELFF,TGCGCCAGCAGTTCAGGGGTTAACACCGGGGAGCTGTTTTTT,NA,TRBV5-1,TRBJ2-2,NA
CASSEGALSGNTIYF,TGTGCCAGCAGCGAGGGGGCCCTCTCTGGAAACACCATATATTTT,NA,TRBV2,TRBJ1-3,TRBD1
CASSTTGRGATNEKLFF,TGTGCCAGCAGCACGACAGGGCGTGGGGCAACTAATGAAAAACTGTTTTTT,NA,TRBV9,TRBJ1-4,TRBD1
CASSVAAGGNTEAFF,TGTGCCAGCAGCGTAGCGGCAGGGGGCAACACTGAAGCTTTCTTT,NA,TRBV9,TRBJ1-1,TRBD1
CAIRPRRGLQGYGYTF,TGTGCCATCAGACCCCGGAGAGGCCTCCAGGGCTATGGCTACACCTTC,NA,TRBV10-3,TRBJ1-2,NA
CASSYVGATGQPQHF,TGTGCCAGCAGTTACGTAGGGGCGACAGGGCAGCCCCAGCATTTT,NA,TRBV6-6,TRBJ1-5,TRBD1
CSVLRGYEQYF,TGCAGCGTACTCCGGGGATACGAGCAGTACTTC,NA,TRBV29-1,TRBJ2-7,NA
CASSGGTGGASYEQYF,TGTGCCAGCAGCGGAGGGACAGGGGGCGCGTCCTACGAGCAGTACTTC,few,TRBV9,TRBJ2-7,TRBD1
CSVDRLVAVEAFF,TGCAGCGTTGATAGGTTGGTGGCGGTTGAAGCTTTCTTT,NA,TRBV29-1,TRBJ1-1,NA
CASSGTGNRQPQHF,TGTGCCAGCAGCGGGACAGGGAATAGACAGCCCCAGCATTTT,NA,TRBV2,TRBJ1-5,TRBD1
CASSTGQWGYNSPLHF,TGCGCCAGCAGCACCGGACAGTGGGGATATAATTCACCCCTCCACTTT,NA,TRBV5-1,TRBJ1-6,NA
CASSRGGGEQTQYF,TGTGCCAGCAGCCGGGGGGGCGGGGAACAGACCCAGTACTTC,NA,TRBV7-2,TRBJ2-5,TRBD2
CASRGAEAFF,TGCGCCAGTCGGGGGGCTGAAGCTTTCTTT,once,TRBV23-1,TRBJ1-1,NA
CASSRRAGGNTGELFF,TGCGCCAGCAGCCGGCGAGCGGGGGGGAACACCGGGGAGCTGTTTTTT,NA,TRBV4-1,TRBJ2-2,TRBD2
CASRRGALSYNEQFF,TGCGCCAGCAGGCGGGGGGCCCTATCCTACAATGAGCAGTTCTTC,NA,TRBV10-2,TRBJ2-1,TRBD2
CASRTETGYSGNTIYF,TGCGCCTCCCGGACCGAGACAGGGTACTCTGGAAACACCATATATTTT,few,TRBV5-1,TRBJ1-3,TRBD1
CASSPQTGELFF,TGTGCCAGCTCACCTCAGACCGGGGAGCTGTTTTTT,once,TRBV18,TRBJ2-2,NA
CASSQVGAAYEQYF,TGTGCCAGCAGCCAGGTAGGAGCCGCCTACGAGCAGTACTTC,NA,TRBV3-1/TRBV3-2,TRBJ2-7,NA
CASSGDSPISNYGYTF,TGTGCCAGCAGTGGGGACAGCCCAATCTCTAACTATGGCTACACCTTC,NA,TRBV6-1,TRBJ1-2,TRBD1
CASSMAGTFSYEQYF,TGCGCCAGCAGCATGGCCGGGACATTCTCCTACGAGCAGTACTTC,NA,TRBV5-1,TRBJ2-7,NA
CAWSVQGGRLQYF,TGTGCCTGGAGTGTACAGGGGGGACGCCTCCAGTATTTT,NA,TRBV30,TRBJ2-3,TRBD1
CASSESAATYNEQFF,TGTGCCAGCAGTGAATCCGCCGCTACCTACAATGAGCAGTTCTTC,NA,TRBV6-1,TRBJ2-1,NA
CASSNVGDRKSDGYTF,TGTGCCAGCAGCAACGTGGGCGACAGGAAATCCGATGGCTACACCTTC,NA,TRBV21-1,TRBJ1-2,NA
CASSHVRGSEKLFF,TGTGCCAGCAGCCACGTTCGGGGGAGTGAAAAACTGTTTTTT,NA,TRBV11-2,TRBJ1-4,NA
CASSSYSGLGEAFF,TGTGCCAGCAGCTCATACTCAGGGCTAGGTGAAGCTTTCTTT,NA,TRBV5-4,TRBJ1-1,NA
CASSSSFGGSYNEQFF,TGTGCCAGCAGCTCCTCGTTCGGGGGGTCCTACAATGAGCAGTTCTTC,once,TRBV11-3,TRBJ2-1,TRBD2
CAGERGSSYNSPLHF,TGTGCCGGGGAACGCGGGAGCTCCTATAATTCACCCCTCCACTTT,few,TRBV7-9,TRBJ1-6,NA
CASSLGGAYPGELFF,TGTGCCAGCAGCTTGGGGGGGGCTTACCCCGGGGAGCTGTTTTTT,few,TRBV7-2,TRBJ2-2,NA